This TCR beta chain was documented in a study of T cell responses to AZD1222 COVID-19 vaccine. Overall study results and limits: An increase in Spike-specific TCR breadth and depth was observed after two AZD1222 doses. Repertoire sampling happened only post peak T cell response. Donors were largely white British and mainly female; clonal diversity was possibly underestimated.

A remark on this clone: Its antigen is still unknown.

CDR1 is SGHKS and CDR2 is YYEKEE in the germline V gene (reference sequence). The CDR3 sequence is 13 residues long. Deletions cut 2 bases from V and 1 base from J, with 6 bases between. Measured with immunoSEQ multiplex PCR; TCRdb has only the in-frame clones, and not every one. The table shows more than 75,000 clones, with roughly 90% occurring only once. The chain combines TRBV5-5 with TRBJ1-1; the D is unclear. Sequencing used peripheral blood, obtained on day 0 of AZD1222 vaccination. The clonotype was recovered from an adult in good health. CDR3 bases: TGTGCCAGCAGCTTCGCACAGAACACTGAAGCTTTCTTT. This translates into CASSFAQNTEAFF.